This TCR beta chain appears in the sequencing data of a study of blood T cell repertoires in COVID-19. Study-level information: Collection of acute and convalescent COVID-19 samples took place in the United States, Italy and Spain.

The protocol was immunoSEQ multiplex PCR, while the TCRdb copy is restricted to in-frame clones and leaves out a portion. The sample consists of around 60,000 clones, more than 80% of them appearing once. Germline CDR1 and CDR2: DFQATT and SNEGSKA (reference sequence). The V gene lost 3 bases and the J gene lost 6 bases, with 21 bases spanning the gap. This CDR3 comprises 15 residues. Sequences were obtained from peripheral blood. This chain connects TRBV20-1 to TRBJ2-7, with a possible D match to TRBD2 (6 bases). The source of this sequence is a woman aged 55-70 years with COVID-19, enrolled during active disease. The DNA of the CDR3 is TGCAGTGCTAGTTATTTTTCAGCGGGTCCCTCCGAGCAGTACTTC. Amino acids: CSASYFSAGPSEQYF.